These 27 T cell receptor beta chains came from one sample sequenced in a study of shared T cell receptors in the human thymus. Using immunoSEQ multiplex PCR, the repertoire was profiled, and TCRdb retains in-frame clones only, with some absent. This sample has hundreds of thousands of clones, with around nine tenths found just once. These data also formed part of another study, on human thymus T cells.

Sequences were obtained from thymocytes. The receptors come from a boy under three years old with a congenital heart defect.

This chain uses TRBV2 with TRBJ1-5; 9 nucleotides agree with TRBD1. Unmatched junction bases numbered 20, after V lost 3 bases and J lost 2 bases. Germline CDR1 SNHLY, CDR2 FYNNEI. The CDR3 consists of 21 residues. The CDR3 spells CASSDRQPFGTGKLGNQPQHF. The CDR3 DNA follows: TGTGCCAGCAGTGACAGACAACCCTTCGGGACAGGGAAATTGGGCAATCAGCCCCAGCATTTT.

The V and J genes are TRBV7-9 and TRBJ1-5; D uncertain. The CDR3 contains 13 residues. V was trimmed by 4 bases and J by 5 bases, leaving 9 bases between them. Germline loops: CDR1 SEHNR, CDR2 FQNEAQ (reference sequence). The CDR3 nucleotides are TGTGCCAGCAGCTCTCACGGGGATCAGCCCCAGCATTTT. Its translation is CASSSHGDQPQHF.

The rearrangement uses TRBV7-9 and TRBJ2-1; 8 nucleotides agree with TRBD2. The ends lost 4 bases at V and 2 bases at J; junction bases unmatched: 4. The CDR3 contains 15 residues. Germline V gene lookup returns CDR1 SEHNR and CDR2 FQNEAQ (reference sequence). Here the CDR3 DNA reads TGTGCCAGCAGCTGGGGACTAGGGACCTACAATGAGCAGTTCTTC. It specifies CASSWGLGTYNEQFF.

The CDR3 protein is CAISRGKPSTDTQYF. The CDR3, as DNA: TGTGCCATCTCCAGAGGGAAACCTAGCACAGATACGCAGTATTTT. J is TRBJ2-3 and V is TRBV6-1, with D perhaps matching TRBD2 (5 bases). Per germline, CDR1 MNHNS and CDR2 SASEGT. Trimming took off 10 bases at V and 0 bases at J, with 17 bases between the two ends. CDR3 length equals 15 residues.

The chain uses TRBV18 and TRBJ1-4; 8 bases map to TRBD1. Germline-derived CDR1 and CDR2 are KGHSH and LQKENI. V trimming: 6 bases; J trimming: 8 bases; junction bases outside the gene matches: 17. This CDR3 is 17 amino acids long. For the CDR3, the DNA is TGTGCCAGCTCGCGAGGTCAGACAGGGGCGGTTTCGGAAAAACTGTTTTTT. Amino acid sequence: CASSRGQTGAVSEKLFF.

The V and J genes are TRBV5-4 and TRBJ2-7; a weak D match, TRBD1 (8 bases). The CDR3 is 20 amino acids. Germline assignment: CDR1 SGHNT and CDR2 YYREEE (reference sequence). The V end lost 4 bases, the J end lost 3 bases, and 32 bases lay between the germline ends. CDR3 amino acids: CASSHVCGQGIAGWSYEQYF. DNA for the CDR3: TGTGCCAGCAGCCATGTGTGCGGACAGGGAATAGCGGGTTGGAGCTACGAGCAGTACTTC.

The V call is TRBV4-1, the J call TRBJ2-7, with a possible D match to TRBD2 (5 bases). Trimming pared 3 bases from V and 4 bases from J, leaving 28 bases between. The germline CDR1 and CDR2 sequences are MGHRA and YSYEKL. There are 19 residues in the CDR3. The CDR3 nucleotides read TGCGCCAGCAGCCAGGCACTCGGAAAAGTAAATATCGGGAATTACGAGCAGTACTTC. Translating gives CASSQALGKVNIGNYEQYF.

The V gene is TRBV25-1, the J gene TRBJ2-7; 8 bases line up with TRBD1. This CDR3 spans 12 amino acids. Per germline, CDR1 MGHDK and CDR2 SYGVNS. The V gene end was trimmed by 6 bases and the J gene end by 4 bases; junction bases not matched to a gene: 2. The CDR3 DNA sequence: TGTGCCAGCAGGGACAGGGAATACGAGCAGTACTTC. Its protein product is CASRDREYEQYF.

J is TRBJ2-7 and V is TRBV4-2; D gene unclear. The CDR3 runs 13 residues. Germline V gene lookup returns CDR1 LGHNA and CDR2 YNFKEQ. Between the trimmed V and J ends, which lost 4 bases and 4 bases, there was a span of 11 bases. The CDR3 protein is CASSRKKEYEQYF. For the CDR3, the DNA is TGTGCCAGCAGCCGAAAAAAAGAGTACGAGCAGTACTTC.

The chain has TRBV12-5 and TRBJ1-1; D is ambiguous. Trimming shortened V by 2 bases and J by 11 bases, and 18 bases separated the two germline ends. The CDR3 sequence is 14 residues long. CDR1 LGHNT and CDR2 FRNRAP come from the germline V gene. CDR3 bases: TGTGCTAGTGGTTTGTTGCCTGGAGGGCGTGGGGCTTTCTTT. Protein product: CASGLLPGGRGAFF.

The chain employs TRBV18 and TRBJ1-1; 7 bases are a match to TRBD1. V lost 5 bases, J lost 1 base, and 7 bases stayed unmatched. CDR1 and CDR2 (germline): KGHSH, LQKENI. The length of the CDR3 is 15 residues. CDR3 residues: CASSSDRVSNTEAFF. DNA of the CDR3: TGTGCCAGCTCATCCGACAGGGTATCGAACACTGAAGCTTTCTTT.

The CDR3 nucleotides read TGCGCCAGCAGCCAAGATGCGAGCACAGATACGCAGTATTTT. This gives the protein CASSQDASTDTQYF. The chain recombines TRBV4-1 with TRBJ2-3; D is unclear. This CDR3 is 14 amino acids long. The V and J ends lost 0 bases and 0 bases respectively, with 4 bases between them. From germline, CDR1 is MGHRA and CDR2 YSYEKL.

The table lists this clone with a count of one. The chain combines TRBV5-4 with TRBJ1-2; no clear D. The CDR3 sequence is 15 residues long. V lost 1 base and J lost 4, with 14 bases in between. Germline V gene lookup returns CDR1 SGHNT and CDR2 YYREEE (reference sequence). CDR3 amino acids: CASSLRVRARYGYTF. In DNA form, the CDR3 reads TGTGCCAGCAGCTTGCGTGTGCGGGCTCGCTATGGCTACACCTTC.

The chain is built from TRBV12-5 and TRBJ2-7, with TRBD1 matching 7 bases. V was pared by 8 bases and J by 0 bases, with 4 bases of the junction left unmatched. Germline CDR1 and CDR2: LGHNT and FRNRAP. The length of the CDR3 is 13 residues. CDR3 residues: CASSEGASYEQYF. CDR3 DNA sequence: TGTGCTAGTAGCGAGGGGGCCTCCTACGAGCAGTACTTC.

The chain is built from TRBV5-1 and TRBJ1-4, with D possibly TRBD1 on 5 matching bases. V was pared by 5 bases and J by 7 bases, with 24 bases between. Germline-derived CDR1 and CDR2 are SGHRS and YFSETQ. The CDR3 loop spans 17 amino acids. This chain's CDR3 is CASSLEGHPVTGEKLFF. The DNA for the CDR3 is TGCGCCAGCAGTCTGGAAGGACACCCGGTGACCGGTGAAAAACTGTTTTTT.

The V gene is TRBV4-3, the J gene TRBJ2-7; 12 bases are shared with TRBD2. CDR1 is LGHNA, CDR2 YSLEER, per germline. V shed 0 bases and J 4 bases; nucleotides not matched to a gene: 16. The CDR3 is 20 amino acids. The CDR3 loop reads CASSQDRRTSGDPSGYEQYF. The DNA of the CDR3 is TGCGCCAGCAGCCAAGATAGAAGGACTAGCGGGGACCCCTCGGGGTACGAGCAGTACTTC.

This sequence joins TRBV11-3 and TRBJ2-1; tentative D call: TRBD2 (6 bases). The germline gives CDR1 SGHNT, CDR2 YENEEA. The CDR3 covers 14 residues. V lost 2 bases and J lost 8, with 13 bases in between. CDR3 nucleotide sequence: TGTGCCAGCAGCTTAAGGGCGGGGTGGGATGAGCAGTTCTTC. Translation: CASSLRAGWDEQFF.

The rearrangement links TRBV27 to TRBJ2-1; 13 bases agree with TRBD2. Germline V gene data show CDR1 as MNHEY and CDR2 as SMNVEV (reference sequence). V shed 0 bases and J 0 bases; nucleotides not matched to a gene: 20. The CDR3 spans 24 residues. The CDR3 loop is CASSLSMGLAGILFAPSSYNEQFF. CDR3 in DNA: TGTGCCAGCAGTTTATCTATGGGACTAGCGGGAATTCTTTTTGCCCCCTCCTCCTACAATGAGCAGTTCTTC.

The chain uses TRBV18 and TRBJ1-2; 7 bases match TRBD1. The germline V gene has CDR1 KGHSH and CDR2 LQKENI. J was trimmed by 5 bases and V by 3 bases; bases with no gene match: 9. The CDR3 has 15 residues. The CDR3 region is CASSPDREIGYGYTF. The DNA of the CDR3 is TGTGCCAGCTCACCCGACAGGGAGATAGGGTATGGCTACACCTTC.

The chain employs TRBV2 and TRBJ2-5; 11 bases align to TRBD2. Per the germline V gene, CDR1 is SNHLY and CDR2 is FYNNEI. J gave up 1 base and V 6 bases, and 4 bases lay outside the gene matches. The CDR3 has 15 amino acids. The DNA of the CDR3 is TGTGCCAGCAGCCGGGGACTAGCGGCCCAAGAGACCCAGTACTTC. Its protein is CASSRGLAAQETQYF.

The V gene is TRBV18, the J gene TRBJ2-7; 13 bases map to TRBD2. V lost 5 bases and J lost 2; bases outside the gene matches: 15. Looked up from germline, CDR1 is KGHSH and CDR2 is LQKENI. The CDR3 consists of 19 residues. This CDR3 reads CASSTSVTSGRPPPYEQYF. For the CDR3, the DNA is TGTGCCAGCTCAACAAGCGTGACTAGCGGGAGGCCCCCCCCCTACGAGCAGTACTTC.

The V call is TRBV19, the J call TRBJ2-7; 8 bases line up with TRBD1. Germline V gene data show CDR1 as LNHDA and CDR2 as SQIVND (reference sequence). With 3 bases clipped from V and 6 bases from J, the junction kept 10 bases outside the gene matches. The CDR3 spans 15 residues. The CDR3 sequence: CASSMGRGLISEQYF. The CDR3 nucleotides are TGTGCCAGTAGTATGGGCAGGGGGCTAATAAGCGAGCAGTACTTC.

This clone was seen once. The chain has TRBV28 and TRBJ2-1; 8 nucleotides match TRBD2. The CDR3 is 16 amino acids. CDR1 and CDR2 from the germline V gene are MDHEN and SYDVKM. V trimming: 5 bases; J trimming: 5 bases; junction bases outside the gene matches: 11. This CDR3 reads CASSPQVAGPNNEQFF. CDR3 in DNA: TGTGCCAGCAGTCCCCAGGTAGCGGGACCAAACAATGAGCAGTTCTTC.

This clone has a handful of counts. The rearrangement joins TRBV28 to TRBJ1-4, with 8 bases fitting TRBD1. The CDR3 contains 15 residues. Germline CDR1 MDHEN, CDR2 SYDVKM. After removal of 5 bases from V and 7 bases from J, the junction contained 9 bases not matched to a gene. DNA for the CDR3: TGTGCCAGCAGTCGAACACAGGGGGGAGGTGAAAAACTGTTTTTT. Translation: CASSRTQGGGEKLFF.

V and J are TRBV7-9 and TRBJ2-4; 11 positions match TRBD2. The CDR3 loop spans 19 amino acids. Germline V CDR1 and CDR2: SEHNR, FQNEAQ (reference sequence). J gave up 0 bases and V 5 bases, and 12 bases lay outside the gene matches. The CDR3 is CASSRADSGRAPAKNIQYF. DNA for the CDR3: TGTGCCAGCAGCCGGGCGGATAGCGGGAGGGCCCCAGCCAAAAACATTCAGTACTTC.

The chain is built from TRBV6-1 and TRBJ2-7; D perhaps matches TRBD1 (6 bases). This CDR3 contains 17 residues. V lost 0 bases and J 0 bases, leaving 15 bases between the germline ends. The germline V gene has CDR1 MNHNS and CDR2 SASEGT. The CDR3 nucleotides read TGTGCCAGCAGTGAAGCATGGACAGCGTATCCCTCCTACGAGCAGTACTTC. As protein: CASSEAWTAYPSYEQYF.

CDR3: CAWRANRRGATNEKLFF. DNA for the CDR3: TGTGCCTGGAGGGCCAACCGCAGGGGGGCAACTAATGAAAAACTGTTTTTT. The chain carries TRBV30 and TRBJ1-4; 7 bases agree with TRBD1. The CDR3 has 17 amino acids. The trim removed 3 bases at V and 0 bases at J, leaving 10 bases unmatched. In germline, CDR1 is GTSNPN, CDR2 SVGIG (reference sequence).